The T cell receptor (beta chain) under discussion was sequenced for a study of human T cells and chemical hapten exposure (TCRdb year 2021). Notes on the research overall: For sensitization, 2% DPC in acetone was applied to a 2 cm by 2 cm area of upper inner arm skin. Throughout the approximately 24-week study period, patients were also given weekly therapeutic DPC doses on the scalp. Patch testing on the upper back used Finn chambers containing 0.01% DPC, with scoring done after 6 days according to International Contact Dermatitis Research Group standards. The patient cohort, mostly female, included alopecia areata with under or over 50% scalp involvement, alopecia totalis and alopecia universalis. Libraries were pooled for sequencing, and variation in per-sample TCR yields was attributed mainly to small differences in library volumes within the pool. This study followed changes in the peripheral blood TCR repertoire in vivo during primary and secondary sensitization of alopecia patients to the hapten diphenylcyclopropenone (DPC). Blood samples were taken from patients before sensitization (week 0) and then at 2, 6 and about 24 weeks after DPC sensitization. For TCR sequencing, blood came from 25 to 35 alopecia patients at anywhere from one to four time points (pre-sensitization, 2, 6 and 24 weeks).

The V and J ends are trimmed by 5 bases and 7 bases, leaving 14 bases between them. CDR1 and CDR2 are drawn from the germline V gene (reference sequence): SEHNR, FQNEAQ. From the cysteine up to the phenylalanine, the CDR3 has a length of 13 residues. Only CDR3 DNA remains: 39 bases, in frame from the first base. The sample's time point label, in plain terms: patch test 1, 2 weeks after DPC sensitization. The treatment or condition label for this specimen denotes: therapeutic diphenylcyclopropenone sensitization with weekly scalp DPC. At every patch-test visit, the blood draw took place before the patch test was put on. Eligible patients were aged 18 to 70, diagnosed with alopecia, deemed suitable for DPC therapy, and excluded if pregnant. Unfractionated whole blood was collected in Tempus Blood RNA tubes, and total RNA was extracted from that blood. As concerns this clonotype: The specificity of this receptor is unknown. No base-level quality is on record; no much larger clone is a single base apart.

The study at large found these results: Because all patients had alopecia, a presumed autoimmune disease, the immune response of the patients might differ from that of healthy individuals. The number of PT1 expanded TCRs positively correlated with patch test score, significant at thresholds 8, 16 and 32 but not 4. Repeated subsampling changed both the strength of the expansion versus patch-test correlation and the threshold at which that correlation became significant. No change with DPC sensitization was found in the number of TCRs above 1 in 1000 frequency, and no evidence of global repertoire structure alterations was found. Significantly more large CDR3 similarity clusters were formed by expanded TCRs than by pre-sensitization or healthy control sets, consistent with antigen-driven responses.

The method behind the library was RACE. The sequencing machine was a NextSeq 500. During library preparation, unique molecular identifiers were attached to individual cDNA molecules so that TCRs could be counted in a quantitative, reproducible way. Both TCR alpha and TCR beta chains were sequenced from each blood RNA sample. Concerning the study's data processing: Samples had a median of roughly 98,000 TCRs, with a range from about 23,224 to 750,000. V, J and CDR3 annotation of the TCR reads was carried out using the Decombinator software suite. For the PS versus PT1 abundance plots, all samples were subsampled to the same number of TCRs (28,000). TCRs were defined as expanded if absent before sensitization and observed at least eight times at the 2-week time point. TCRdb trimmed public reads at Q25 via fastp, called clones via MiXCR and kept in-frame beta chains. One record per CDR3 amino acid sequence lists the most common genes and DNA. The V and J calls were determined by TCRdb, not by the authors. The sample profile shows around 74,000 distinct CDR3 sequences; approximately 35% of them were found once. The top ten hold approximately 9.1% of the sample.

The chain uses TRBV7-9 and TRBJ1-1, with a tentative D gene TRBD1 over 5 matching bases. The sample here was whole blood, taken in connection with sensitization to the hapten diphenylcyclopropenone (DPC). The receptor was derived from a man between 35 and 55 years old with alopecia areata. Some clones in this sample may be carry-over from other donors' samples. This receptor has the CDR3 CASSPPDKLEAFF. The sequenced DNA: TGTGCCAGCAGCCCCCCGGACAAGCTTGAAGCTTTCTTT.